This T cell receptor (beta chain) came from a study of blood T cell repertoires in COVID-19. The CDR3 totals 15 residues. Germline V lookup: CDR1 SGDLS, CDR2 YYNGEE. J was trimmed by 8 bases and V by 3 bases; bases with no gene match: 13. Libraries were prepared by immunoSEQ multiplex PCR; TCRdb keeps only in-frame clonotypes and omits some of them. The sample includes 300,000 to 350,000 clones, around nine tenths of them seen just once. Input material: peripheral blood. The chain combines TRBV9 with TRBJ1-2; the match to TRBD1 covers 7 bases. This clonotype was sampled from a woman aged 55-75 years with COVID-19, enrolled during active disease. CDR3 bases: TGTGCCAGCAGCGCGGACAGGAGTCACCGAGGAGGCTACACCTTC. This codes for CASSADRSHRGGYTF.